The 31 T cell receptor beta chains listed next were all sequenced from one sample in a study of cytomegalovirus exposure and HLA in healthy donors. Primers: 60 Vbeta forward and 13 Jbeta reverse. Repertoires were generated with immunoSEQ multiplex PCR, while TCRdb's copy carries only in-frame clones and drops some. The sample holds 130,000 or so clones, around 70% seen once. Material: PBMCs. These receptors were collected from a male donor in good health and CMV-seronegative.

CDR3 loop: CARKSERIWEGVYNEQFF. DNA of the CDR3: TGTGCCAGAAAAAGCGAGCGTATCTGGGAGGGGGTTTACAATGAGCAGTTCTTC. The V gene is TRBV6-7, the J gene TRBJ2-1, with D tentatively TRBD2 (7 bases). TRBV6-7 counts as an open reading frame of uncertain function. The CDR3 totals 18 residues. The V end lost 9 bases, the J end lost 4 bases, and 28 bases lay between the germline ends.

J is TRBJ1-1 and V is TRBV5-1; D is uncertain. CDR1 and CDR2 (germline): SGHRS, YFSETQ. V was trimmed by 3 bases and J by 1 base, leaving 7 bases between them. This CDR3 comprises 13 residues. This chain's CDR3 is CASSSAANTEAFF. The CDR3 DNA sequence: TGCGCCAGCAGCTCGGCGGCGAACACTGAAGCTTTCTTT.

Of note for this clone: Sequence at one end of the junction differs from germline and may be a read error. This sequence joins TRBV7-9 and TRBJ2-1; 11 bases line up with TRBD2. The CDR3 is 15 residues long. Germline V gene sequence: CDR1 SEHNR, CDR2 FQNEAQ (reference sequence). The CDR3 DNA is TGTTCCAGCAGCTTAGAAGGACTAGCGGGCGACGAGCAGTTCTTC. Protein: CSSSLEGLAGDEQFF.

The chain carries TRBV5-1 and TRBJ1-2; TRBD1 agrees at 7 bases. V was pared by 8 bases and J by 6 bases, with 10 bases of the junction left unmatched. Germline assignment: CDR1 SGHRS and CDR2 YFSETQ. The CDR3 consists of 13 residues. The CDR3 loop reads CASRQGSEDGYTF. DNA of the CDR3: TGCGCCAGTAGACAGGGATCGGAGGATGGCTACACCTTC. Together with reference TRBV5-1 and TRBJ1-2, the CDR3 gives the full variable domain: KAGVTQTPRYLIKTRGQQVTLSCSPISGHRSVSWYQQTPGQGLQFLFEYFSETQRNKGNFPGRFSGRQFSNSRSEMNVSTLELGDSALYLCASRQGSEDGYTFGSGTRLTVV.

The V call is TRBV15, the J call TRBJ1-1; D is unclear. The germline V gene has CDR1 LNHNV and CDR2 YYDKDF (reference sequence). V was clipped by 5 bases and J by 1 base, with 11 bases between them. The CDR3 extends over 14 amino acids. The CDR3 loop reads CATSAGLQNTEAFF. DNA for the CDR3: TGTGCCACCAGCGCCGGACTGCAGAACACTGAAGCTTTCTTT.

The chain employs TRBV4-3 and TRBJ2-3, with D perhaps matching TRBD1 (5 bases). The germline V and J ends were trimmed by 1 base and 2 bases, with 10 bases remaining between them. Germline V gene data show CDR1 as LGHNA and CDR2 as YSLEER. The CDR3 sequence is 15 residues long. The CDR3 DNA is TGCGCCAGCAGCCAAGGGGGCGTGGACACAGATACGCAGTATTTT. The encoded protein is CASSQGGVDTDTQYF.

This clone was observed a single time. The chain recombines TRBV4-3 with TRBJ1-4, with a possible D match to TRBD1 (6 bases). The CDR3 sequence is 16 residues long. Germline V gene sequence: CDR1 LGHNA, CDR2 YSLEER. V lost 1 base, J lost 1 base, and 10 bases lay in between. DNA for the CDR3: TGCGCCAGCAGCCAAGTTAGAGGGGGAACTAATGAAAAACTGTTTTTT. Amino acid sequence: CASSQVRGGTNEKLFF.

CDR3 amino acids: CASSPGQTNEQFF. In nucleotides, the CDR3 is TGTGCCAGCTCTCCGGGACAGACCAATGAGCAGTTCTTC. The chain combines TRBV5-4 with TRBJ2-1, with 7 nucleotides matching TRBD1. V trimming: 7 bases; J trimming: 6 bases; junction bases outside the gene matches: 7. The length of the CDR3 is 13 residues. Germline loops: CDR1 SGHNT, CDR2 YYREEE (reference sequence).

J is TRBJ2-5 and V is TRBV27, with 12 bases matching TRBD2. V lost 5 bases and J lost 12; bases outside the gene matches: 10. The CDR3 loop spans 14 amino acids. Germline CDR1 MNHEY, CDR2 SMNVEV (reference sequence). CDR3 DNA: TGTGCCAGCAGTGCGCCGGGACTAGCGGGCCTAGAGTACTTC. As protein: CASSAPGLAGLEYF.

The sample holds a few counts of this clone. This CDR3 is CASSPRDRVYTEAFF. The CDR3 DNA is TGTGCCAGCAGCCCCCGGGACAGGGTGTACACTGAAGCTTTCTTT. The rearrangement joins TRBV4-2 to TRBJ1-1; 9 nucleotides align to TRBD1. Per the germline V gene, CDR1 is LGHNA and CDR2 is YNFKEQ. This CDR3 is 15 amino acids long. The V and J ends lost 4 bases and 3 bases, in that order; junction bases with no gene match: 6.

About this clone: This sample also contains other DNA sequences that code for the same CDR3. The chain recombines TRBV6-5 with TRBJ1-5; the match to TRBD1 covers 8 bases. Germline CDR1 and CDR2: MNHEY and SVGAGI. The CDR3 is made up of 15 amino acids. J gave up 2 bases and V 5 bases, and 5 bases lay outside the gene matches. The CDR3 DNA sequence: TGTGCCAGCAGTAGAGGACAGGGAGGCAATCAGCCCCAGCATTTT. The encoded protein is CASSRGQGGNQPQHF.

The chain has TRBV6-1 and TRBJ2-3; perhaps TRBD1 as D (5 bases). Trimming stripped 2 bases from V and 7 bases from J, with 13 bases between. Germline CDR1 is MNHNS and CDR2 is SASEGT. The CDR3 consists of 14 residues. CDR3 sequence reads: CASSEFGQGNTQYF. The CDR3 DNA reads as TGTGCCAGCAGTGAATTCGGGCAGGGAAATACGCAGTATTTT.

The rearrangement joins TRBV5-1 to TRBJ2-7; 8 positions match TRBD1. In germline, CDR1 is SGHRS, CDR2 YFSETQ. CDR3 size: 14 residues. V trimming: 5 bases; J trimming: 5 bases; junction bases outside the gene matches: 9. As DNA, the CDR3 is TGCGCCAGCAGTTGGACAGGGAAAACCCACGAGCAGTACTTC. Translated: CASSWTGKTHEQYF.

This clone was seen a handful of times. CDR3 sequence (DNA): TGTGCCAGCGCTGCAACAGGGTCGTATACAGATACGCAGTATTTT. Translating it yields CASAATGSYTDTQYF. The chain links TRBV6-1 to TRBJ2-3; possibly TRBD1 for D (6 bases). Deletions cut 8 bases from V and 3 bases from J, with 18 bases between. Per germline, CDR1 MNHNS and CDR2 SASEGT. This CDR3 contains 15 residues.

The CDR3 here is CASSIQGGSSYEQYF. The CDR3 DNA reads TGTGCCAGCAGCATACAGGGGGGTAGCTCCTACGAGCAGTACTTC. This chain uses TRBV7-2 with TRBJ2-7, with 8 bases fitting TRBD1. This CDR3 spans 15 amino acids. Germline CDR1 and CDR2: SGHTA and FQGNSA. Trimming took 5 bases from V and 0 from J; bases not matched to a gene: 6.

This chain uses TRBV7-2 with TRBJ2-6; D may be TRBD2 (6 bases). V was clipped by 4 bases and J by 1 base, with 8 bases between them. The V gene's germline CDR1 is SGHTA and CDR2 FQGNSA. The length of the CDR3 is 15 residues. CDR3: CASSYGGSGANVLTF. The CDR3 bases are TGTGCCAGCAGCTACGGGGGTTCTGGGGCCAACGTCCTGACTTTC.

The gene calls are TRBV7-3 and TRBJ2-6; TRBD2 is a possible D gene (7 bases). V was clipped by 9 bases and J by 4 bases, with 16 bases between them. The CDR3 length is 15 residues. Per the germline V gene, CDR1 is SGHTA and CDR2 is FQGTGA. CDR3 amino acids: CASRGGLKGANVLTF. The CDR3 bases are TGTGCCAGTAGGGGGGGACTTAAAGGGGCCAACGTCCTGACTTTC. The complete variable domain, with remaining parts taken from reference TRBV7-3 and TRBJ2-6, reads GAGVSQTPSNKVTEKGKYVELRCDPISGHTALYWYRQSLGQGPEFLIYFQGTGAADDSGLPNDRFFAVRPEGSVSTLKIQRTERGDSAVYLCASRGGLKGANVLTFGAGSRLTVL.

The table lists this clone with a few counts. The rearrangement uses TRBV7-9 and TRBJ1-6, with 10 bases lining up with TRBD1. The germline V gene encodes CDR1 SEHNR and CDR2 FQNEAQ (reference sequence). This CDR3 is built from 15 residues. V shed 4 bases and J 11 bases; nucleotides not matched to a gene: 8. Here the CDR3 reads CASSSSGTGVTPLHF. In DNA, the CDR3 is TGTGCCAGCAGCTCCTCCGGGACAGGGGTAACACCCCTCCACTTT. The whole variable domain, filled in from reference TRBV7-9 and TRBJ1-6, reads DTGVSQNPRHKITKRGQNVTFRCDPISEHNRLYWYRQTLGQGPEFLTYFQNEAQLEKSRLLSDRFSAERPKGSFSTLEIQRTEQGDSAMYLCASSSSGTGVTPLHFGNGTRLTVT.

A word on this clone: The same CDR3 can be traced to other DNA sequences in this sample. The rearrangement links TRBV7-2 to TRBJ2-3, with D perhaps matching TRBD2 (5 bases). Germline V gives CDR1 SGHTA, CDR2 FQGNSA. The CDR3 is made up of 15 amino acids. Trimming took off 5 bases at V and 0 bases at J, with 12 bases between the two ends. CDR3 loop: CASSPDYLSTDTQYF. DNA for the CDR3: TGTGCCAGCAGCCCTGACTACCTAAGCACAGATACGCAGTATTTT. The entire variable domain, with the rest obtained from reference TRBV7-2 and TRBJ2-3, is as follows: GAGVSQSPSNKVTEKGKDVELRCDPISGHTALYWYRQSLGQGLEFLIYFQGNSAPDKSGLPSDRFSAERTGGSVSTLTIQRTQQEDSAVYLCASSPDYLSTDTQYFGPGTRLTVL.

V usage is TRBV19 and J usage is TRBJ2-7; D is possibly TRBD2 (6 bases). There are 13 residues in the CDR3. V shed 10 bases and J shed 1 base, with 14 bases lying between them. The V gene's germline CDR1 is LNHDA and CDR2 SQIVND (reference sequence). This CDR3 is CATSRTISYEQYF. DNA for the CDR3: TGTGCCACCTCCCGGACTATTTCCTACGAGCAGTACTTC.

The genes are TRBV4-2 and TRBJ2-2; 9 nucleotides align to TRBD2. Germline CDR1 reads LGHNA; CDR2 reads YNFKEQ. V lost 1 base, J lost 4 bases, and 4 bases stayed unmatched. CDR3 length: 16 amino acids. Here the CDR3 DNA reads TGTGCCAGCAGCCAAGTTGCGGGGGGGCCCACCGGGGAGCTGTTTTTT. Translating it yields CASSQVAGGPTGELFF.

The chain carries TRBV7-3 and TRBJ2-6; no firm D call. The CDR3 is 17 residues long. Germline V gives CDR1 SGHTA, CDR2 FQGTGA. V shed 2 bases and J shed 1 base, with 12 bases lying between them. The DNA for the CDR3 is TGTGCCAGCAGCTTACCCAACGCACTTTCTGGGGCCAACGTCCTGACTTTC. As protein: CASSLPNALSGANVLTF.

This clone was counted once. This chain uses TRBV28 with TRBJ1-1; 9 bases are shared with TRBD1. J was trimmed by 7 bases and V by 2 bases; bases with no gene match: 8. CDR1 and CDR2 from the germline V gene are MDHEN and SYDVKM. This CDR3 is 15 amino acids long. The DNA for the CDR3 is TGTGCCAGCAGTTTACCCCGGGACAGGGTTATTGAAGCTTTCTTT. The encoded protein is CASSLPRDRVIEAFF.

The J gene is TRBJ1-1, the V gene TRBV28; D not resolved. Trimming cost V 3 bases and J 3 bases, with 29 bases left between them. The CDR3 has 20 residues. In germline, CDR1 is MDHEN, CDR2 SYDVKM. The CDR3 spells CASSFFSTSLLTSLDTEAFF. The CDR3 DNA reads as TGTGCCAGCAGTTTTTTTTCCACCTCCTTACTGACATCCTTGGACACTGAAGCTTTCTTT.

The rearrangement links TRBV6-5 to TRBJ2-7; 7 bases fit TRBD1. This CDR3 comprises 13 residues. Per germline, CDR1 MNHEY and CDR2 SVGAGI. The V segment lost 7 bases and the J segment 6 bases; nucleotides outside the gene matches: 9. The chain's CDR3 is CASTKTGSSEQYF. The CDR3 bases are TGTGCCAGCACCAAGACAGGGTCAAGCGAGCAGTACTTC.

Comment on this clone: The same CDR3 is also encoded by other DNA sequences in this sample. This CDR3 reads CASSSSGTKMAPLHF. The DNA for the CDR3 is TGTGCCAGCAGTTCCTCGGGAACAAAGATGGCCCCCCTCCACTTT. This rearrangement joins TRBV28 to TRBJ1-6, with unresolved D. Per germline, CDR1 MDHEN and CDR2 SYDVKM. Between the trimmed V and J ends, which lost 4 bases and 13 bases, there was a span of 20 bases. The CDR3 is 15 amino acids.

For this clone: One end of the junction is discordant with germline, which a read error may explain. The V call is TRBV28, the J call TRBJ1-4; D remains unclear. The CDR3 extends over 11 amino acids. Germline values: CDR1 MDHEN, CDR2 SYDVKM. DNA for the CDR3: TGTGCCAGCAGTTTATCACGCCCTGGGCTTTTT. As protein: CASSLSRPGLF.

To note about this clone: The junction shows a germline mismatch at one end, possibly a read error. The V and J genes are TRBV5-1 and TRBJ1-2; maybe TRBD1 (5 bases). This CDR3 contains 14 residues. Germline-derived CDR1 and CDR2 are SGHRS and YFSETQ. CDR3: CASRRGTTDYGCTF. For the CDR3, the DNA is TGCGCCAGCAGAAGGGGTACTACGGACTATGGCTGCACCTTC.

The J gene is TRBJ2-3, the V gene TRBV28; the D gene is possibly TRBD1 (5 bases). The CDR3 is made up of 14 amino acids. V lost 4 bases and J lost 2, with 10 bases in between. Per germline, CDR1 MDHEN and CDR2 SYDVKM. The CDR3 region is CASSYRSSTDTQYF. The DNA of the CDR3 is TGTGCCAGCAGTTACAGGAGTTCCACAGATACGCAGTATTTT.

The genes are TRBV28 and TRBJ1-2, with D possibly TRBD1 on 5 matching bases. Trimming took 5 bases from V and 6 from J, leaving 22 bases between them. The CDR3 contains 16 residues. CDR1 and CDR2 (germline): MDHEN, SYDVKM. CDR3 sequence: CASSPPEQVRRDGYTF. The CDR3 region has the DNA TGTGCCAGCAGTCCCCCCGAACAGGTCCGAAGGGATGGCTACACCTTC.

The V call is TRBV28, the J call TRBJ2-5, with D perhaps matching TRBD2 (5 bases). The DNA end is a closer match to TRBJ2-7, so the J assignment may be wrong. Per germline, CDR1 MDHEN and CDR2 SYDVKM. This CDR3 has 13 amino acids. The chain's CDR3 is CASRPPGIHEQYF. The DNA for the CDR3 is TGTGCCAGCAGACCGCCGGGGATCCACGAGCAGTACTTC.